This TCR beta chain was obtained from a study of Tregs in tolerant kidney transplant recipients. The CDR3 extends over 15 amino acids. The germline CDR1 and CDR2 sequences are LGHNA and YSLEER. With V trimmed by 1 base and J by 5 bases, 6 bases remained unmatched. Overall study results and limits: This study did not directly address biological reproducibility. Tolerant patients' donor-specific Tregs expanded beyond overall Tregs, suggesting antigen-driven growth.

Sequencing used immunoSEQ multiplex PCR; TCRdb keeps in-frame clones, though not all of them. The table has just under 65,000 clones, roughly 98% seen once. Unstimulated regulatory T cells (CD4+CD25+CD127-), CD4+CD25- non-regulatory cells, CD4 and CD8 cells were FACS-sorted from thawed PBMCs. Concerning this clone: As yet, its antigen is unknown.

The chain employs TRBV4-3 and TRBJ1-2; 8 bases are shared with TRBD1. Sequenced here: Tregs from blood, sampled before the transplant. The sequence derives from a human donor who received a combined kidney and bone marrow transplant. The CDR3 DNA reads as TGCGCCAGCAGCCAAGGTCAGGGGGCGTGGTATGGCTACACCTTC. Encoded protein: CASSQGQGAWYGYTF.